This TCR delta chain was documented in a study of γδ T cells in repeated Plasmodium falciparum infection (dated by TCRdb to the early 2020s). A note on the overall study: Malian children exposed to intense seasonal malaria transmission were enrolled in the natural-infection arm and compared with Australian children matched for age and gender. The gammadelta TCR repertoires from Mali were analysed in two ways: cross-sectionally during periods with no transmission, and longitudinally across episodes of acute febrile malaria. The study looked at how repeated Plasmodium falciparum infection shapes the human gammadelta T cell repertoire, using both natural infection in Mali and controlled human malaria infection. Four controlled human malaria infections were administered to roughly 5 malaria-naive U.S. adults over approximately 580 days by bites from P. falciparum NF54-infected Anopheles stephensi mosquitoes. Samples from controlled-infection subjects were taken at baseline, just before selected infections, and 21 days after each infection. What the research found in general, with its limitations: Vdelta2-negative gammadelta TCR repertoires from Malian children appeared more clonally expanded, less diverse and less shared than those of Australian children. The Malian cohort was drawn from a small rural village made up mostly of one ethnic group, which limits generalizability. Analysis of inter-individual variability in gammadelta T cell responses was limited by the small size of the controlled-infection cohort. Across time and infection, the Vgamma9/Vdelta2+ TCR repertoires showed a highly stable polyclonal makeup, with many TCRgamma sequences overlapping between individuals. Waves of new clonotype selection in Vdelta2-negative, largely Vdelta1+, gammadelta TCR repertoires appeared to be driven by repeated controlled infections.

For bulk TCR repertoire analysis, Vgamma9/Vdelta2+ and Vdelta2-negative gammadelta T cell populations were flow-sorted out of peripheral blood mononuclear cells. On this clone itself: The antigen it recognizes is unknown. One base separates it from a far larger clone, so it is likely a read error. In the same sample, other DNA sequences code for this CDR3.

Taken from cysteine to phenylalanine, the CDR3 has 20 residues. The CDR3 DNA has 60 bases and is translated from base 1. Cut back by 0 bases and 7 bases, the V and J ends lie 24 bases apart. Via the germline V gene, CDR1 is GEAIGNYY and CDR2 EKD. Receptor libraries were prepared by multiplex PCR. Sequencing used an Illumina MiSeq. From each sorted gammadelta T cell sample, both TCR gamma (TRG) and TCR delta (TRD) chains were sequenced. Per the authors' processing: The repertoire analyses used clonotype tree plots, the accumulated frequency of the top 20 clonotypes, and diversity index (DI) and D75 metrics. TCRdb recomputed clones from the public reads with CATT; identical DNA rows were then combined. In this record, the V and J calls reflect TCRdb's handling and not the investigators' own analysis. For this sample the table gives 90,000 or so delta-chain clones, of which less than 1% were detected only once. More than 9% of the sample is held by the ten biggest clonotypes.

Material for sequencing was gamma-delta T cells from blood. This TCR derives from a pool of human donors (malaria-infected and uninfected, not separated). Here the chain combines TRDV2 and TRDJ3; the D segment could be TRDD3, given 7 matching bases. The J gene comes from matching the DNA to germline here; TCRdb lacks it. CDR3 loop: CACDTLGLGKIARDTRQMFF. The nucleotides read TGTGCCTGTGACACCCTAGGACTGGGGAAAATAGCAAGAGACACCCGACAGATGTTTTTC.